Below are 2 T cell receptor beta chains sequenced from a single sample in a study of regulatory T cells in long-lasting Graves disease. To make TCR beta libraries, researchers used iRepertoire HTBI primers and Arm-PCR of CDR3 regions. MiXCR, applied by TCRdb to the multiplex PCR reads, yields one record per CDR3 protein. The table shows more than 300,000 distinct CDR3 sequences, with about 20% occurring only once. Time point defined: persistent/refractory GD, antithyroid drugs over 5 years with positive TRAb. Construction of the TCR library relied on RNA isolated from PBMCs. This specimen was peripheral blood mononuclear cells (PBMCs), taken when the disease was refractory, from a patient treated with antithyroid drugs. These receptors were obtained from a female donor with Graves disease.

As regards this clonotype: One base away lies a much larger clone, so this may be a sequencing read error. The J gene is TRBJ1-2, the V gene TRBV27; D uncertain. Germline V lookup: CDR1 MNHEY, CDR2 SMNVEV (reference sequence). V was pared by 0 bases and J by 7 bases, with 18 bases between. The CDR3 has 16 amino acids. CDR3 sequence (DNA): TGTGCCAGCAGTTTATCTCTACTTTTTGGATTGGCTGGCTACACCTTC. Translating gives CASSLSLLFGLAGYTF.

In its sample, this clonotype was seen many times. This rearrangement joins TRBV24-1 to TRBJ1-2, with 8 bases matching TRBD1. Germline V CDR1 and CDR2: KGHDR, SFDVKD. V lost 3 bases, J lost 6 bases, and 5 bases stayed unmatched. This CDR3 has 14 residues. The CDR3 nucleotides read TGTGCCACCAGTGATCCCCCGGACAGGGATGGCTACACCTTC. Residues: CATSDPPDRDGYTF.